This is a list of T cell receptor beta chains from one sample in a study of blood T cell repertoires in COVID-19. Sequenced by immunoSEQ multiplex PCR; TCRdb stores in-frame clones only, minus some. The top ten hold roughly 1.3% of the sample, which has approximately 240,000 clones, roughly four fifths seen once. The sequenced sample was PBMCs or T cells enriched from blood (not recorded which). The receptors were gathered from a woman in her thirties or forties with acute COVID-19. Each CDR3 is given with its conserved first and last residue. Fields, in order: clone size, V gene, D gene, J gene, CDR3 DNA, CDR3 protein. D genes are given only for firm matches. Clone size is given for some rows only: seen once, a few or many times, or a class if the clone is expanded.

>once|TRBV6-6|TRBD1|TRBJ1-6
TGTGCCAGCAGTCGGGACAGCTCTAGATCACCCCTCCACTTT
CASSRDSSRSPLHF
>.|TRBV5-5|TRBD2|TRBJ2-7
TGTGCCAGCAGCCCGGCCGCTAGCGGGAAGGGCTACGAGCAGTACTTC
CASSPAASGKGYEQYF
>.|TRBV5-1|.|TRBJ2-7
TGCGCCAGCAGCTTACAGGGCACCTACGAGCAGTACTTC
CASSLQGTYEQYF
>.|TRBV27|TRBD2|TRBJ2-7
TGTGCCAGCAGGGCTAGCGGGTCCTCCTACGAGCAGTACTTC
CASRASGSSYEQYF
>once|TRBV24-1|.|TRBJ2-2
TGTGCCACCAGTGATGGCGGGACAGCTGGCACCGGGGAGCTGTTTTTT
CATSDGGTAGTGELFF
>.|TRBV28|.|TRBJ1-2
TGTGCCAGCATTTCGAGCCTGTCTGGCTACACCTTC
CASISSLSGYTF
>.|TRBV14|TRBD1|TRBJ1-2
TGTGCCAGCAGCCAAGTGGAGGGGGCTTACTATGGCTACACCTTC
CASSQVEGAYYGYTF
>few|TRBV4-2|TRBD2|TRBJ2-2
TGTGCCAGCAGCCAAGGACTAGCGGAGCACACCGGGGAGCTGTTTTTT
CASSQGLAEHTGELFF
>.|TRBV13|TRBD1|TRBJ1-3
TGTGCCAGCAGCCTCGGACAGGGGAGCTCTGGAAACACCATATATTTT
CASSLGQGSSGNTIYF
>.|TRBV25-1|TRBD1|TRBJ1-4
TGTGCCAGCAGCGGGACAGGGCCGGGTAATGAAAAACTGTTTTTT
CASSGTGPGNEKLFF
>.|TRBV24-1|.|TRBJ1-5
TGTGCCACCAGTGCAGGAGGGATCAGTCAGCCCCAGCATTTT
CATSAGGISQPQHF